These 10 T cell receptor beta chains were sequenced from one sample in a study of early T cells in non-severe SARS-CoV-2 infection. Each CDR3 protein is one row after TCRdb ran MiXCR on the 5' RACE reads. Of around 37,000 distinct CDR3 sequences in the sample, more than 8% were seen once. Sequenced: whole blood. The receptors originated from an adult who was a healthcare worker with PCR-confirmed SARS-CoV-2 infection or an uninfected control (not recorded which).

The chain joins TRBV7-2 to TRBJ1-6; 7 bases match TRBD1. The CDR3 covers 16 residues. The trim removed 2 bases at V and 6 bases at J, leaving 7 bases unmatched. Germline lookup yields CDR1 SGHTA and CDR2 FQGNSA. The DNA of the CDR3 is TGTGCCAGCAGCTTATCGAGTACAGGGGCTAATTCACCCCTCCACTTT. This gives the protein CASSLSSTGANSPLHF.

This clonotype was seen a few times. The rearrangement joins TRBV30 to TRBJ1-4; no reliable D call. V lost 0 bases and J lost 3, with 23 bases in between. Per germline, CDR1 GTSNPN and CDR2 SVGIG (reference sequence). The CDR3 totals 19 residues. CDR3 bases: TGTGCCTGGAGTGTATTTGGCAAGACGGGTCACACGGCTAATGAAAAACTGTTTTTT. Its translation: CAWSVFGKTGHTANEKLFF.

This clonotype appeared many times. The chain employs TRBV20-1 and TRBJ2-1; 11 bases line up with TRBD2. Germline CDR1 is DFQATT and CDR2 is SNEGSKA (reference sequence). The CDR3 contains 15 residues. Trimming at V came to 3 bases and at J to 6 bases, leaving 7 bases not matched to a gene. CDR3 amino acids: CSARVLAGGRNEQFF. As DNA, the CDR3 is TGCAGTGCTAGGGTCTTAGCGGGGGGGCGCAATGAGCAGTTCTTC.

Turning to this clonotype: This may arise from a read error, as a much more abundant clone is one base away. The genes are TRBV7-9 and TRBJ2-1; 9 bases are a match to TRBD1. The CDR3 is 15 amino acids. Germline loops: CDR1 SEHNR, CDR2 FQNEAQ (reference sequence). The CDR3 here is CACSFLQGARNEQFF. DNA for the CDR3: TGTGCCTGCAGCTTTCTACAGGGGGCAAGGAATGAGCAGTTCTTC. Full variable domain (rest looked up from reference TRBV7-9 and TRBJ2-1): DTGVSQNPRHKITKRGQNVTFRCDPISEHNRLYWYRQTLGQGPEFLTYFQNEAQLEKSRLLSDRFSAERPKGSFSTLEIQRTEQGDSAMYLCACSFLQGARNEQFFGPGTRLTVL.

This chain links TRBV9 with TRBJ1-1; D gene uncertain. This CDR3 has 15 residues. CDR1 and CDR2 from the germline V gene are SGDLS and YYNGEE. Trimming shortened V by 0 bases and J by 1 base, and 10 bases separated the two germline ends. The CDR3 reads CASSVVLGTNTEAFF. As DNA, the CDR3 is TGTGCCAGCAGCGTAGTGCTGGGCACGAACACTGAAGCTTTCTTT.

This clonotype was seen repeatedly, ten times or more. V usage is TRBV6-5 and J usage is TRBJ1-2; D remains ambiguous. V lost 2 bases and J 4 bases, leaving 11 bases between the germline ends. The CDR3 is 14 amino acids. CDR1 MNHEY and CDR2 SVGAGI come from the germline V gene. CDR3 in amino acids: CASSYAGESYGYTF. The DNA of the CDR3 is TGTGCCAGCAGTTACGCGGGCGAAAGCTATGGCTACACCTTC.

In its sample, this clonotype was seen many times. V is TRBV29-1 and J is TRBJ2-4, with D perhaps TRBD2 (5 bases). This CDR3 contains 20 residues. The V end was cut by 6 bases, the J end by 0 bases, with 30 bases between. In germline, CDR1 is SQVTM, CDR2 ANQGSEA. Written as DNA, the CDR3 is TGCAGCGTCTCAGACTTTAGCGCACTTAGCCAGCACTTAGCCAAAAACATTCAGTACTTC. It yields the protein CSVSDFSALSQHLAKNIQYF.

In its sample, this clonotype was seen many times. The chain is built from TRBV3-1 and TRBJ2-5; weak D call: TRBD2 (5 bases). Germline CDR1 and CDR2: LGHDT and YNNKEL (reference sequence). The CDR3 runs 14 residues. Between the trimmed V and J ends, which lost 2 bases and 6 bases, there was a span of 13 bases. Here the CDR3 reads CASSQTSGVKTQYF. The CDR3 DNA reads as TGTGCCAGCAGCCAAACCTCCGGGGTGAAGACCCAGTACTTC.

This clonotype was detected ten times or more. The chain joins TRBV20-1 to TRBJ1-1; 8 bases are shared with TRBD1. The V gene end was trimmed by 0 bases and the J gene end by 4 bases; junction bases not matched to a gene: 7. CDR1 is DFQATT, CDR2 SNEGSKA, per germline (reference sequence). This CDR3 has 15 amino acids. The DNA of the CDR3 is TGCAGTGCTAGAGAGACAGGGGATCCGGCCACTGAAGCTTTCTTT. This gives the protein CSARETGDPATEAFF.

This clonotype was observed at least ten times. This chain links TRBV3-1 with TRBJ2-1, with no clear D. CDR3 length: 15 residues. The V gene lost 1 base and the J gene lost 5 bases, with 12 bases spanning the gap. Germline values: CDR1 LGHDT, CDR2 YNNKEL (reference sequence). CDR3 DNA sequence: TGTGCCAGCAGCCAAGGACTCCCTGGGGACAATGAGCAGTTCTTC. It yields the protein CASSQGLPGDNEQFF.